These 2 T cell receptor beta chains share one sample of origin, sequenced in a study of cytomegalovirus exposure and HLA in healthy donors. Use of 60 Vbeta and 13 Jbeta primers characterized the PCR. Clones were read by immunoSEQ multiplex PCR, and TCRdb kept only the in-frame ones, dropping some. The listing records about 72,000 clones. Sequenced sample: PBMCs. These receptors were collected from a man aged 50 to 60 in good health and CMV-seropositive.

The chain links TRBV7-2 to TRBJ1-5, with 8 bases lining up with TRBD1. V lost 1 base to trimming and J lost 2 bases; unmatched junction nucleotides: 10. The CDR3 runs to 18 residues. The germline CDR1 and CDR2 sequences are SGHTA and FQGNSA. DNA for the CDR3: TGTGCCAGCAGCTTAGAGGGCAGGGGGCGAGAGGGCAATCAGCCCCAGCATTTT. It translates to CASSLEGRGREGNQPQHF.

This sequence joins TRBV10-1 and TRBJ2-3, with 8 nucleotides matching TRBD2. The CDR3 has 13 residues. Germline V gene sequence: CDR1 WNHNN, CDR2 SYGVQD (reference sequence). After removal of 2 bases from V and 8 bases from J, the junction contained 3 bases not matched to a gene. CDR3 residues: CASSEDTSGTQYF. The CDR3, as DNA: TGCGCCAGCAGTGAGGACACTAGCGGTACGCAGTATTTT.